One T cell receptor (beta chain) is described in this entry. The data originate from a study of blood T cells in healthy people across ages. CDR1 is SGDLS, CDR2 YYNGEE, per germline. V shed 5 bases, J shed 5 bases, and the junction held 9 bases outside the gene matches. CDR3 length: 16 residues. With a J-beta primer mix and a sample-barcoded 5' primer, a second PCR ran roughly 6 to 11 cycles. Via MiXCR, TCRdb re-called the 5' RACE reads, giving one row per CDR3 protein. The repertoire has over a million distinct CDR3 sequences, around 55% of them found once; the top ten carry about 6.7%. The sample taken for sequencing was blood. The sequence was obtained from a man between 18 and 35 years old in good health. The chain couples TRBV9 to TRBJ2-7, with 14 bases that match TRBD2. The CDR3 DNA reads TGTGCCAGCAGTGAAAACAAGGGACTAGCGGGGGACGAGCAGTACTTC. This gives the protein CASSENKGLAGDEQYF.